This record covers a single T cell receptor beta chain. The antigen it binds to is not known. One base away there is no much larger clone; base qualities are not given. TCR cDNA was synthesized by 5'RACE template switching, through which a universal primer site and unique molecular identifiers were introduced. Priming of cDNA synthesis was performed from both the TCR alpha and TCR beta constant segments. Two PCR steps were used to amplify libraries, with sample barcodes and sequencing adapters being added in the second step. Libraries were sequenced on Illumina HiSeq 2500 (2x100 bp) or NovaSeq (2x150 bp). In the original analysis: MIGEC handled demultiplexing of reads and collapsing into UMI consensus sequences, while MiXCR performed V(D)J alignment. Vaccine-responding clonotypes were defined with edgeR using replicate PBMC samples, requiring FDR below 0.01 and a log2 fold change above 5 up to day 15. Each bulk clonotype was labeled CD4 or CD8 based on which sequenced repertoire, CD4 or CD8, contained the clonotype at higher abundance. In-frame beta chains were kept once TCRdb had trimmed the public reads at Q25 with fastp and called clones with MiXCR. Each entry is one CDR3 protein sequence, shown with its most common DNA and genes. TCRdb, not the authors, supplied the V and J calls. The sample includes over 200,000 distinct CDR3 sequences, with over 6.5% observed a single time. The ten largest clonotypes hold around 1.1% of the sample.

The CDR3 holds 15 amino acids from the cysteine to the phenylalanine. Only the CDR3 part of the read is kept: 45 bases, read in frame from the first base. Between the V and J ends, shortened by 1 base and 7 bases respectively, the junction contains 13 bases. From the germline V gene (reference sequence), CDR1 is SEHNR and CDR2 is FQNEAQ. These data originate in a study of T cells after yellow fever vaccination (dated by TCRdb to between 2019 and 2020). With regard to the full study: The SMART-Seq v4 Ultra Low Input RNA kit was used to prepare libraries from fractions with low cell numbers. Bulk PBMC replicates and cell subsets were isolated from blood drawn at multiple timepoints before and after both primary and secondary immunization. Two healthy male donors, one aged 18 to 30 and one aged 30 to 40 years, were included in the cohort. To follow T-cell clones before and after primary and booster YFV17D yellow fever vaccination, bulk TCR alpha and beta repertoires were sequenced over time.

The paper as a whole reports these results and caveats: A small share of clonotypes was detected in both CD4 and CD8 compartments, with the overlap likely arising from convergent recombination. Compared with the primary T-cell response, the secondary T-cell response was faster but weaker, reaching its peak on day 5 rather than on day 15. After the booster, most clones that had expanded after primary vaccination were detected again (around 96% of CD4 and 70% to 90% of CD8), suggesting broad maintenance of memory. Only a couple of donors were included in the study, so the extent to which the findings can be generalized is limited. Because abundant contaminating clonotypes from the bulk population could be contained in FACS-sorted repertoires, computational filtering was required.

In the paper's terms, the treatment or condition label means: live attenuated yellow fever vaccine strain. A standard Ficoll-Paque protocol was used to isolate PBMCs from peripheral blood. Dynabeads CD4 and CD8 positive selection kits were used to isolate the CD4 and CD8 T-cell fractions. RNA was extracted with TriZol from bulk PBMCs, CD4 and CD8 fractions, and dextramer-positive and dextramer-negative fractions. The chain links TRBV7-9 with TRBJ1-4; no D gene call is confident. This specimen consisted of CD4+ T cells sorted from PBMCs, obtained on the day of the yellow fever booster vaccination. The TCR was taken from a man aged 25 to 45 who received the YFV17D yellow fever vaccine. The bases are TGTGCCAGCAGCTTAGACGGGGTGCCGTCTGAAAAACTGTTTTTT. Its coded protein is CASSLDGVPSEKLFF.